The subject of this entry is one T cell receptor beta chain. The antigen remains unidentified. A single base separates this from a much larger clone, so it may be a read error. These data are taken from a study of T cell repertoires in cytomegalovirus infection. Trimming cost V 1 base and J 7 bases; bases outside gene matches: 12. The CDR3 has 17 residues. Germline values: CDR1 SEHNR, CDR2 FQNEAQ (reference sequence). TCRdb reanalysed the reads using MiXCR and keeps one entry per CDR3 protein. There are 630,000 or so distinct CDR3 sequences in the sample; approximately 24% occur only once, and 6.5% to 10% lies in the top ten. Study results and caveats: In two of eight donors, the top clonotype was HLA-C-restricted CMV-specific.

This TCR came from a human donor in good health (CMV status not recorded). Some clones in this sample may be carry-over from other donors' samples. The chain recombines TRBV7-9 with TRBJ2-1; 8 positions match TRBD2. Sequencing used CD8+ T cells from PBMCs. The CDR3 DNA reads as TGTGCCAGCAGCTTAGGACTACTAGCGGTCGGGAGTAATGAGCAGTTCTTC. Translating it yields CASSLGLLAVGSNEQFF. The whole variable domain, filled in from reference TRBV7-9 and TRBJ2-1, reads DTGVSQNPRHKITKRGQNVTFRCDPISEHNRLYWYRQTLGQGPEFLTYFQNEAQLEKSRLLSDRFSAERPKGSFSTLEIQRTEQGDSAMYLCASSLGLLAVGSNEQFFGPGTRLTVL.